What follows describes a single T cell receptor beta chain. Its antigen is as yet unknown. 60 Vbeta and 13 Jbeta primers were used in PCR. Assay used: immunoSEQ multiplex PCR; TCRdb lists only in-frame clones, some missing. The top ten clones hold about 1% of a sample with 160,000 or so clones, 84% of them seen once. The data were obtained in a study of cytomegalovirus exposure and HLA in healthy donors. Looking at the study overall: In an earlier analysis, around 120 million unique TCR beta sequences were found from approximately 170 million T cells. Study observations and caveats: The authors listed around 150 TCR beta chains as cytomegalovirus-associated.

This CDR3 comprises 13 residues. Trimming took 9 bases from V and 7 from J; bases not matched to a gene: 9. Germline V gene sequence: CDR1 LNHDA, CDR2 SQIVND (reference sequence). This receptor was obtained from a man younger than 45 in good health and CMV-seronegative. This chain connects TRBV19 to TRBJ1-5, with 7 bases matching TRBD1. The sequenced sample consisted of PBMCs. The CDR3 loop is CASRPTGVQPQHF. DNA of the CDR3: TGTGCCAGCCGACCCACAGGGGTCCAGCCCCAGCATTTT.